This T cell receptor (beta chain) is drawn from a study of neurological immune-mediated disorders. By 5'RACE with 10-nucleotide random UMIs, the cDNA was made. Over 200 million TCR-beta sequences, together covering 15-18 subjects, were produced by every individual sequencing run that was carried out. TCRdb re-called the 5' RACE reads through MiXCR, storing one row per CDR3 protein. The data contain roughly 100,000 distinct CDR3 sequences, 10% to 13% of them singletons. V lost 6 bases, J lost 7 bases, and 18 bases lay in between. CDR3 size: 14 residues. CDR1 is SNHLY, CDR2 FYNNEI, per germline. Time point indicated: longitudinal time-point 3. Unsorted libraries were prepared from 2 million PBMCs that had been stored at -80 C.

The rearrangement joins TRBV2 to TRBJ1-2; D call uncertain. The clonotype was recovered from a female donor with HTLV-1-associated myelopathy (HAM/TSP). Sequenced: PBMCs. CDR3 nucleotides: TGTGCCAGCAGGGCAGACGGATCGTCCTTTGGCTACACCTTC. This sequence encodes CASRADGSSFGYTF.